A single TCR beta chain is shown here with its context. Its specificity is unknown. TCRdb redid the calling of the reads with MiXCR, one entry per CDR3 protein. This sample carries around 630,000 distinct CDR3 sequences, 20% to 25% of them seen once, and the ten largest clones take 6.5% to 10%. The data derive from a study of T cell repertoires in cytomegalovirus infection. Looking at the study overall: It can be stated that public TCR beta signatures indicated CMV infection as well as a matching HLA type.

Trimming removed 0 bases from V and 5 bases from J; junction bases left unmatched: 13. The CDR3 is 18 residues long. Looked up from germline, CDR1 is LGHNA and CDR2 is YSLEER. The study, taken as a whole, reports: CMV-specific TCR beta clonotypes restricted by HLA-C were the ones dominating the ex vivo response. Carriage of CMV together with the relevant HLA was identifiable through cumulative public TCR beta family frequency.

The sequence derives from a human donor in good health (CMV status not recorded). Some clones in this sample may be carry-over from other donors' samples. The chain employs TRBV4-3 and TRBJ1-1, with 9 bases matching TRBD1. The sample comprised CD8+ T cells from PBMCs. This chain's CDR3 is CASSQDRRGQGEKTEAFF. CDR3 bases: TGCGCCAGCAGCCAAGATAGGAGGGGACAGGGAGAAAAGACTGAAGCTTTCTTT.